The rows below give T cell receptor beta chains drawn from one sample of a study of cytomegalovirus exposure and HLA in healthy donors. Generated by immunoSEQ multiplex PCR, the TCRdb table keeps only in-frame clones and is missing some. The data hold about 130,000 clones, with 65% to 80% observed a single time. Specimen: PBMCs. These receptors were collected from a human donor in good health. CDR3s include the opening cysteine and the closing phenylalanine or tryptophan. D genes are given only for firm matches. Size tells how often a clone was seen (once, few, many) or the class of an expanded clone, and some rows leave it out.

TRBJ1-1,TRBV5-1,.,.,CASSLGITGMNTEAFF,TGCGCCAGCAGCTTGGGGATAACAGGGATGAACACTGAAGCTTTCTTT
TRBJ2-5,TRBV5-6,TRBD2,.,CASSSIPSGGRRETQYF,TGTGCCAGCAGCTCGATACCAAGCGGGGGGCGCCGAGAGACCCAGTACTTC
TRBJ2-1,TRBV27,TRBD2,.,CASSLSGLGGASGLDEQFF,TGTGCCAGCAGTTTATCAGGCCTGGGCGGGGCTAGCGGGCTAGATGAGCAGTTCTTC
TRBJ2-1,TRBV5-1,TRBD1,.,CASSVSMLGDRVSSYNEQFF,TGCGCCAGCAGCGTGAGTATGCTGGGCGACAGGGTGAGCTCCTACAATGAGCAGTTCTTC
TRBJ1-5,TRBV19,.,.,CASSGEARNNQPQHF,TGTGCCAGTAGCGGGGAAGCTAGGAACAATCAGCCCCAGCATTTT
TRBJ1-4,TRBV19,.,few,CASSPTGSIREKLFF,TGTGCCAGTAGCCCAACAGGGTCGATCCGAGAAAAACTGTTTTTT
TRBJ1-4,TRBV28,.,.,CASNLGVNEKLFF,TGTGCCAGCAACCTAGGGGTCAATGAAAAACTGTTTTTT
TRBJ2-7,TRBV11-2,TRBD2,.,CASSPTLAGPGEQYF,TGTGCCAGCAGCCCTACCTTAGCGGGACCGGGGGAGCAGTACTTC
TRBJ1-2,TRBV5-4,.,.,CASSFEDGYTF,TGTGCCAGCAGCTTCGAGGATGGCTACACCTTC
TRBJ2-7,TRBV6-5,.,.,CASSYSRRTGEQYF,TGTGCCAGCAGTTACTCGAGGAGAACAGGCGAGCAGTACTTC
TRBJ1-6,TRBV6-5,TRBD1,.,CASSRGQGYSPLHF,TGTGCCAGCAGTAGAGGACAGGGTTACTCACCCCTCCACTTT
TRBJ2-5,TRBV9,TRBD2,.,CASSPGLAGQETQYF,TGTGCCAGCAGCCCTGGACTAGCGGGACAAGAGACCCAGTACTTC